The T cell receptor (beta chain) described here comes from a study of blood T cells in healthy people across ages. For the second PCR, which ran for 7 to 11 cycles, a sample-barcoded 5' primer and a J-beta primer mix were used. TCRdb recomputed calls from the 5' RACE reads with MiXCR, one row per CDR3 protein. The data show 550,000 to 700,000 distinct CDR3 sequences, roughly 28% seen once. Sequences were obtained from blood. The TCR originated in an older woman in good health.

The CDR3 DNA is TGTGCCAGCAGCACAGACAGAGGCAATGAGCAGTTCTTC. Protein product: CASSTDRGNEQFF. The chain couples TRBV7-2 to TRBJ2-5; D is perhaps TRBD1 (5 bases). With the DNA end fitting TRBJ2-1 better, the J assignment may be wrong. Germline CDR1 and CDR2: SGHTA and FQGNSA. CDR3 length: 13 amino acids.